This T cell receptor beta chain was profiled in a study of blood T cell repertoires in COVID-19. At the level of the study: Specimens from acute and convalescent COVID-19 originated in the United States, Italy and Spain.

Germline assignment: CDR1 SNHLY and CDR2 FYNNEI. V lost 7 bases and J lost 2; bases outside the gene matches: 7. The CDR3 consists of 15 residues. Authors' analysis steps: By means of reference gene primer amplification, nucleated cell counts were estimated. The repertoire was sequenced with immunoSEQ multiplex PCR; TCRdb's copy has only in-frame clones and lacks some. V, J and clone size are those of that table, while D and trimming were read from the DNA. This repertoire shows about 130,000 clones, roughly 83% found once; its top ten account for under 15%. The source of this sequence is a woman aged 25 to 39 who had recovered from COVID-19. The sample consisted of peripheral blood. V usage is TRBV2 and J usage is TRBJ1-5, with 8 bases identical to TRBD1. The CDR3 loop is CASNQRTGRNQPQHF. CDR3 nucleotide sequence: TGTGCCAGCAACCAAAGGACAGGGCGCAATCAGCCCCAGCATTTT.